This T cell receptor beta chain comes out of a study of blood T cell repertoires in COVID-19. About the research overall: T cells, B-cell-depleted T cells, or PBMCs supplied cDNA or gDNA.

Patients in Seattle were enrolled during active infection, then followed longitudinally. Trimming left V 2 bases short and J 7 bases short, with 11 bases between. CDR3 size: 14 residues. CDR1 ENHRY and CDR2 SYGVKD come from the germline V gene. Sequenced by immunoSEQ multiplex PCR; TCRdb stores in-frame clones only, minus some. The data show 200,000 to 250,000 clones, with 75% to 85% seen just once and roughly 8.2% held by the top ten. The J gene is TRBJ1-4, the V gene TRBV10-3; D is uncertain. This TCR came from an elderly woman with COVID-19, enrolled during active disease. Sequences were obtained from peripheral blood. CDR3 bases: TGTGCCATCAGTGAGGGGCAGTCTGTTGAAAAACTGTTTTTT. Protein sequence: CAISEGQSVEKLFF.